The 21 T cell receptor beta chains given below trace back to one sample, sequenced in a study of blood T cell repertoires in COVID-19. Measured with immunoSEQ multiplex PCR; TCRdb has only the in-frame clones, and not every one. The table has more than 150,000 clones, around 94% seen once; the top ten hold roughly 0.7%. Sequencing input: peripheral blood. The receptor set was obtained from a man aged 25 to 40 with COVID-19, enrolled during active disease.

This chain links TRBV9 with TRBJ1-2, with TRBD1 as a possible D gene (5 bases). Germline lookup yields CDR1 SGDLS and CDR2 YYNGEE. The CDR3 is made up of 18 amino acids. V was cut by 3 bases and J by 5 bases, with 26 bases left in between. CDR3 DNA sequence: TGTGCCAGCAGCGGAAAACCGGGGGGGTCCGAGGATCGGTATGGCTACACCTTC. Its translation: CASSGKPGGSEDRYGYTF.

The V and J genes are TRBV15 and TRBJ2-6, with a possible D match to TRBD1 (6 bases). V dropped 0 bases and J dropped 1 base, with 25 bases sitting between them. Germline V lookup: CDR1 LNHNV, CDR2 YYDKDF (reference sequence). This CDR3 contains 22 residues. Here the CDR3 DNA reads TGTGCCACCAGCAGAGATCCCCAGGACAGCACCAAGTTCTTGTCTGGGGCCAACGTCCTGACTTTC. Protein sequence: CATSRDPQDSTKFLSGANVLTF. Looking up the rest from reference TRBV15 and TRBJ2-6 gives the full variable domain: DAMVIQNPRYQVTQFGKPVTLSCSQTLNHNVMYWYQQKSSQAPKLLFHYYDKDFNNEADTPDNFQSRRPNTSFCFLDIRSPGLGDTAMYLCATSRDPQDSTKFLSGANVLTFGAGSRLTVL.

The chain uses TRBV2 and TRBJ2-3; 9 bases are a match to TRBD1. The CDR3 length is 14 residues. Germline-derived CDR1 and CDR2 are SNHLY and FYNNEI. J gave up 3 bases and V 11 bases, and 9 bases lay outside the gene matches. The CDR3 protein is CAAQTGGGTDTQYF. In DNA form, the CDR3 reads TGTGCCGCGCAGACAGGGGGTGGGACAGATACGCAGTATTTT.

This clone was observed a single time. The chain recombines TRBV4-1 with TRBJ2-5, with TRBD2 identical over 10 bases. From germline, CDR1 is MGHRA and CDR2 YSYEKL. V trimming: 4 bases; J trimming: 0 bases; junction bases outside the gene matches: 11. This CDR3 is built from 18 residues. The chain's CDR3 is CASSRPPAGGPYQETQYF. In nucleotides, the CDR3 is TGCGCCAGCAGCCGTCCGCCAGCGGGGGGGCCGTACCAAGAGACCCAGTACTTC.

The rearrangement links TRBV10-3 to TRBJ2-1; D is perhaps TRBD1 (5 bases). Trimming cost V 0 bases and J 5 bases, with 11 bases left between them. The CDR3 has 15 residues. Germline CDR1 ENHRY, CDR2 SYGVKD. The CDR3 loop is CAISESVTDNNEQFF. CDR3 DNA sequence: TGTGCCATCAGTGAGTCAGTGACGGACAACAATGAGCAGTTCTTC.

This sequence joins TRBV5-4 and TRBJ2-5; D is unclear. CDR1 and CDR2 from the germline V gene are SGHNT and YYREEE (reference sequence). This CDR3 is 13 amino acids long. The ends were cut back, 0 bases at V and 1 base at J, with 4 bases in the middle. CDR3 sequence: CASSLDSQETQYF. The CDR3 coding sequence is TGTGCCAGCAGCTTGGACAGCCAAGAGACCCAGTACTTC. The full variable domain, its missing parts supplied by reference TRBV5-4 and TRBJ2-5, is ETGVTQSPTHLIKTRGQQVTLRCSSQSGHNTVSWYQQALGQGPQFIFQYYREEENGRGNFPPRFSGLQFPNYSSELNVNALELDDSALYLCASSLDSQETQYFGPGTRLLVL.

The CDR3 here is CASSQVSSGETQYF. CDR3 DNA sequence: TGCGCCAGCAGCCAAGTCTCTAGCGGAGAGACCCAGTACTTC. The V gene is TRBV4-1, the J gene TRBJ2-5; 7 bases fit TRBD2. The CDR3 runs to 14 residues. The ends lost 1 base at V and 4 bases at J; junction bases unmatched: 3. Germline V lookup: CDR1 MGHRA, CDR2 YSYEKL.

This sequence joins TRBV5-1 and TRBJ2-1; 9 bases align to TRBD2. V trimming: 4 bases; J trimming: 6 bases; junction bases outside the gene matches: 8. Germline V gene sequence: CDR1 SGHRS, CDR2 YFSETQ. The CDR3 length is 15 residues. The CDR3 loop is CASSHLSGGGNEQFF. CDR3 bases: TGCGCCAGCAGCCACCTTAGCGGGGGCGGCAATGAGCAGTTCTTC.

The chain joins TRBV7-2 to TRBJ2-5; D is perhaps TRBD2 (5 bases). With 1 base removed from V and 4 bases from J, the gap between germline ends came to 7 bases. CDR1 is SGHTA, CDR2 FQGNSA, per germline. CDR3 length: 13 amino acids. The CDR3 DNA reads TGTGCCAGCAGCTTAGTTCGGGGAGAGACCCAGTACTTC. Protein product: CASSLVRGETQYF. Complete variable domain (other parts from reference TRBV7-2 and TRBJ2-5): GAGVSQSPSNKVTEKGKDVELRCDPISGHTALYWYRQSLGQGLEFLIYFQGNSAPDKSGLPSDRFSAERTGGSVSTLTIQRTQQEDSAVYLCASSLVRGETQYFGPGTRLLVL.

The chain combines TRBV5-1 with TRBJ1-3, with a weak D call TRBD1 (5 bases). The CDR3 runs to 16 residues. Trimming took off 4 bases at V and 3 bases at J, with 17 bases between the two ends. Germline assignment: CDR1 SGHRS and CDR2 YFSETQ. CDR3 amino acids: CASSLEGQGGGNTIYF. In DNA form, the CDR3 reads TGCGCCAGCAGCCTAGAAGGGCAGGGTGGTGGAAACACCATATATTTT. The full variable domain, completed using reference TRBV5-1 and TRBJ1-3, is KAGVTQTPRYLIKTRGQQVTLSCSPISGHRSVSWYQQTPGQGLQFLFEYFSETQRNKGNFPGRFSGRQFSNSRSEMNVSTLELGDSALYLCASSLEGQGGGNTIYFGEGSWLTVV.

This rearrangement joins TRBV9 to TRBJ2-5; 7 bases agree with TRBD1. The CDR3 totals 14 residues. Germline lookup yields CDR1 SGDLS and CDR2 YYNGEE. V trimming: 6 bases; J trimming: 1 base; junction bases outside the gene matches: 6. The CDR3 bases are TGTGCCAGCACCCGGACAGGTAGCCAAGAGACCCAGTACTTC. It encodes CASTRTGSQETQYF.

V gene TRBV9 combines with J gene TRBJ1-3; D may be TRBD1 (5 bases). Looked up from germline, CDR1 is SGDLS and CDR2 is YYNGEE. This CDR3 region has 16 residues. The V and J ends lost 0 bases and 2 bases respectively, with 12 bases between them. The CDR3 DNA reads as TGTGCCAGCAGCGTAGCTGGGAGGGGAGCTGGAAACACCATATATTTT. As protein: CASSVAGRGAGNTIYF.

The V and J genes are TRBV5-6 and TRBJ1-6; tentative D call: TRBD1 (6 bases). Germline CDR1 and CDR2: SGHDT and YYEEEE. The CDR3 consists of 19 residues. Trimming took 4 bases from V and 7 from J, leaving 27 bases between them. The CDR3 nucleotides read TGTGCCAGCAGCCACGGTGATACAGGGAAGACATCATGGAATTCACCCCTCCACTTT. Translating it yields CASSHGDTGKTSWNSPLHF.

The CDR3 bases are TGTGCCAGCAGGACAGGGTTTGGCTACACCTTC. It encodes CASRTGFGYTF. The chain has TRBV6-5 and TRBJ1-2; TRBD1 matches 7 bases. J was trimmed by 7 bases and V by 6 bases; bases with no gene match: 2. The CDR3 spans 11 residues. Germline loops: CDR1 MNHEY, CDR2 SVGAGI.

The rearrangement uses TRBV6-1 and TRBJ1-6, with 8 positions matching TRBD1. Germline V gene data show CDR1 as MNHNS and CDR2 as SASEGT. J gave up 0 bases and V 4 bases, and 5 bases lay outside the gene matches. The CDR3 is 17 residues long. The CDR3 region has the DNA TGTGCCAGCAGTGCAACAGGGGGGAGCTCCTATAATTCACCCCTCCACTTT. Translating gives CASSATGGSSYNSPLHF.

This sequence joins TRBV5-6 and TRBJ1-1, with 7 bases fitting TRBD1. CDR3 length: 15 amino acids. CDR1 and CDR2 (germline): SGHDT, YYEEEE. The ends lost 4 bases at V and 0 bases at J; junction bases unmatched: 6. CDR3 nucleotide sequence: TGTGCCAGCAGCCCTACAACAGGGGTGAACACTGAAGCTTTCTTT. Translation gives CASSPTTGVNTEAFF. Supplemented by reference TRBV5-6 and TRBJ1-1, the full variable domain reads DAGVTQSPTHLIKTRGQQVTLRCSPKSGHDTVSWYQQALGQGPQFIFQYYEEEERQRGNFPDRFSGHQFPNYSSELNVNALLLGDSALYLCASSPTTGVNTEAFFGQGTRLTVV.

The chain combines TRBV9 with TRBJ1-3, with D perhaps matching TRBD1 (6 bases). Trimming removed 1 base at V and 2 bases at J, with 7 bases between. The CDR3 is 14 amino acids. Germline CDR1 and CDR2: SGDLS and YYNGEE. CDR3 in amino acids: CASSVSGAGNTIYF. DNA for the CDR3: TGTGCCAGCAGCGTATCAGGGGCTGGAAACACCATATATTTT.

This clone was seen once. The rearrangement links TRBV24-1 to TRBJ1-2; 8 positions match TRBD1. Germline CDR1 is KGHDR and CDR2 is SFDVKD. V was pared by 2 bases and J by 8 bases, with 9 bases of the junction left unmatched. The CDR3 sequence is 15 residues long. The CDR3 loop reads CATSDSTTGVGGYTF. DNA of the CDR3: TGTGCCACCAGTGATTCTACGACAGGGGTTGGAGGCTACACCTTC.

The chain couples TRBV2 to TRBJ1-2; D not certain. The CDR3 runs 13 residues. Deletions cut 1 base from V and 6 bases from J, with 9 bases between. Germline V gene lookup returns CDR1 SNHLY and CDR2 FYNNEI. DNA of the CDR3: TGTGCCAGCAGTGAAGTTTCCACAGATGGCTACACCTTC. Translating gives CASSEVSTDGYTF.

This clone turned up a few times. The chain combines TRBV4-1 with TRBJ2-1; 14 nucleotides align to TRBD2. Germline V gene lookup returns CDR1 MGHRA and CDR2 YSYEKL. Germline trimming cut 4 bases from V and 8 bases from J; bases unmatched to any gene: 10. CDR3 length equals 17 residues. This CDR3 reads CASSLLLGLAGEDEQFF. In DNA, the CDR3 is TGCGCCAGCAGCCTCCTGTTGGGACTAGCGGGGGAGGATGAGCAGTTCTTC.

The V and J genes are TRBV20-1 and TRBJ2-1, with 7 bases aligning to TRBD2. The CDR3 is 12 amino acids. The ends lost 3 bases at V and 7 bases at J; junction bases unmatched: 3. Germline values: CDR1 DFQATT, CDR2 SNEGSKA (reference sequence). This chain's CDR3 is CSASSGGNEQFF. In nucleotides, the CDR3 is TGCAGTGCTAGTTCCGGGGGGAATGAGCAGTTCTTC.